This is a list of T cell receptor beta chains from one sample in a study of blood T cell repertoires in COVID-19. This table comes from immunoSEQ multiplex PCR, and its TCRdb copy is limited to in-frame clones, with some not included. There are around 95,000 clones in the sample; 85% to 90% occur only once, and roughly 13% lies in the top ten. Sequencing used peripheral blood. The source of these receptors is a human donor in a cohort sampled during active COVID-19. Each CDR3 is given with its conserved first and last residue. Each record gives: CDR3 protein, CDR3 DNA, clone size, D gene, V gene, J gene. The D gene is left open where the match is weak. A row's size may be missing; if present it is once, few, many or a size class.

CASSFRNSGANVLTF,TGCGCCAGCAGCTTCAGAAACTCTGGGGCCAACGTCCTGACTTTC,-,-,TRBV5-1,TRBJ2-6
CASSIGAYSYEQYF,TGTGCCAGTAGTATTGGGGCCTACTCCTACGAGCAGTACTTC,-,-,TRBV19,TRBJ2-7
CASSPFSRTGSNTGELFF,TGTGCCAGCTCACCTTTTTCAAGGACAGGGTCGAACACCGGGGAGCTGTTTTTT,-,TRBD1,TRBV18,TRBJ2-2
CASSTNGGAWETQYF,TGTGCCAGTAGTACAAACGGGGGGGCATGGGAGACCCAGTACTTC,-,TRBD2,TRBV19,TRBJ2-5
CASRAGENIQYF,TGTGCCAGTAGGGCGGGAGAAAACATTCAGTACTTC,-,TRBD2,TRBV19,TRBJ2-4
CASSLSTGTGDPYEQYF,TGTGCCAGCAGCTTATCTACCGGGACAGGGGACCCCTACGAGCAGTACTTC,-,TRBD1,TRBV7-2,TRBJ2-7
CASSLNGQTYEQYF,TGTGCCAGCAGCTTAAATGGACAGACCTACGAGCAGTACTTC,-,-,TRBV7-2,TRBJ2-7
CASSPRDSNYGYTF,TGTGCCAGCTCACCAAGGGACAGCAACTATGGCTACACCTTC,once,TRBD1,TRBV18,TRBJ1-2
CASSTGQGSYGYTF,TGCGCCAGCAGCACGGGACAGGGTAGTTATGGCTACACCTTC,once,TRBD1,TRBV5-1,TRBJ1-2
CASSQGLAGGRYNEQFF,TGTGCCAGCAGCCAAGGACTAGCGGGGGGGCGATACAATGAGCAGTTCTTC,-,TRBD2,TRBV3-1/TRBV3-2,TRBJ2-1
CASRLDGTGELFF,TGCGCCAGCAGATTAGACGGGACCGGGGAGCTGTTTTTT,few,-,TRBV10-1,TRBJ2-2
CASSRDRGSTEAFF,TGCGCCAGCAGTAGGGACAGGGGATCCACTGAAGCTTTCTTT,-,TRBD1,TRBV5-1,TRBJ1-1
CASSMRGRGSGGSNIQYF,TGTGCCAGTAGTATGAGGGGCCGGGGTAGCGGGGGTTCGAACATTCAGTACTTC,-,TRBD2,TRBV19,TRBJ2-4
CASSEAAGRPGELFF,TGTGCCAGCAGTGAAGCAGCGGGCCGTCCCGGGGAGCTGTTTTTT,few,-,TRBV6-1,TRBJ2-2
CASSSLSNYGYTF,TGTGCCAGCAGTTCCCTAAGTAACTATGGCTACACCTTC,-,-,TRBV28,TRBJ1-2
CASRGLAATGELFF,TGTGCCAGCAGGGGACTAGCAGCTACCGGGGAGCTGTTTTTT,-,TRBD2,TRBV25-1,TRBJ2-2
CASRPDRANTEAFF,TGTGCCAGCAGACCCGACAGGGCTAACACTGAAGCTTTCTTT,-,-,TRBV21-1,TRBJ1-1
CASRAGVGNTEAFF,TGCGCCAGCAGAGCAGGGGTAGGGAACACTGAAGCTTTCTTT,once,-,TRBV5-1,TRBJ1-1
CASSLLRGLETGDTGELFF,TGTGCCAGCAGCCTTTTGAGGGGGCTAGAGACAGGGGACACCGGGGAGCTGTTTTTT,few,TRBD1,TRBV7-9,TRBJ2-2
CASRTGGGYNSPLHF,TGTGCCAGTAGGACAGGGGGCGGATATAATTCACCCCTCCACTTT,-,TRBD1,TRBV19,TRBJ1-6
CASSGWALDAQYF,TGTGCCAGCAGTGGTTGGGCTCTCGACGCGCAGTATTTT,-,-,TRBV2,TRBJ2-3
CASSSRTGDSYEQYF,TGTGCCAGCAGCTCACGGACAGGGGACTCCTACGAGCAGTACTTC,-,TRBD1,TRBV13,TRBJ2-7
CATIGTQHSTGELFF,TGTGCCACTATAGGGACACAACATTCCACCGGGGAGCTGTTTTTT,-,-,TRBV25-1,TRBJ2-2
CASSSNRVNTEAFF,TGTGCCAGCAGCTCGAACAGGGTAAACACTGAAGCTTTCTTT,-,-,TRBV6-2/TRBV6-3,TRBJ1-1
CASSGTGHEQYF,TGTGCCAGCAGTGGGACAGGGCACGAGCAGTACTTC,-,TRBD1,TRBV2,TRBJ2-7
CARSDGGGGVYEQFF,TGCGCCCGCAGTGACGGGGGCGGGGGGGTTTATGAGCAGTTCTTC,-,TRBD2,TRBV10-1,TRBJ2-1
CSVRRLLAAYNEQFF,TGCAGCGTCAGAAGGTTGTTAGCCGCCTACAATGAGCAGTTCTTC,once,-,TRBV29-1,TRBJ2-1
CASSEGVTGAQPQHF,TGTGCCAGCAGTGAAGGCGTGACAGGGGCGCAGCCCCAGCATTTT,-,TRBD1,TRBV2,TRBJ1-5
CASSSGTGRITGELFF,TGTGCCAGCAGCTCCGGGACAGGGAGAATCACCGGGGAGCTGTTTTTT,-,TRBD1,TRBV7-6,TRBJ2-2
CASSKSGQGNQPQHF,TGTGCCAGCAGTAAAAGCGGGCAGGGCAATCAGCCCCAGCATTTT,-,-,TRBV2,TRBJ1-5
CASSVWRGDEQFF,TGTGCCAGCAGCGTTTGGCGGGGGGATGAGCAGTTCTTC,-,TRBD2,TRBV9,TRBJ2-1
CASSLVGAIRALKADTQYF,TGCGCCAGCAGCTTGGTGGGAGCCATCCGGGCCCTAAAGGCAGATACGCAGTATTTT,-,-,TRBV5-1,TRBJ2-3
CASSWNQGGQFF,TGTGCCAGCAGTTGGAACCAGGGTGGGCAGTTCTTC,-,-,TRBV27,TRBJ2-1
CASSPPGTGVYGYTF,TGTGCCAGCTCACCACCCGGGACAGGGGTCTATGGCTACACCTTC,-,TRBD1,TRBV18,TRBJ1-2
CASSSRGQETQYF,TGTGCCAGCAGTTCCAGGGGCCAAGAGACCCAGTACTTC,-,-,TRBV12-3/TRBV12-4,TRBJ2-5
CARTKGLISYNEQFF,TGTGCCAGAACCAAGGGACTAATCTCCTACAATGAGCAGTTCTTC,-,TRBD2,TRBV6-5,TRBJ2-1
CSVEDFAAGGNNEQFF,TGCAGCGTTGAAGATTTCGCGGCGGGAGGGAATAATGAGCAGTTCTTC,-,TRBD2,TRBV29-1,TRBJ2-1
CASSSGNTGELFF,TGTGCCAGCAGTTCAGGAAACACCGGGGAGCTGTTTTTT,-,-,TRBV2,TRBJ2-2
CASSFTGKETQYF,TGTGCCAGCAGCTTCACAGGGAAAGAGACCCAGTACTTC,-,-,TRBV7-8,TRBJ2-5
CASRTDTDYGYTF,TGTGCCAGCAGAACAGATACAGACTATGGCTACACCTTC,once,-,TRBV12-3/TRBV12-4,TRBJ1-2
CASGGDRAAGNTIYF,TGTGCCAGCGGCGGGGACAGGGCGGCTGGAAACACCATATATTTT,few,TRBD1,TRBV3-1/TRBV3-2,TRBJ1-3
CASSTGNTEAFF,TGTGCCAGCTCAACGGGGAACACTGAAGCTTTCTTT,-,-,TRBV18,TRBJ1-1
CASSFPGTRPYEQYF,TGTGCCAGCAGTTTTCCAGGGACTAGGCCCTACGAGCAGTACTTC,-,TRBD2,TRBV28,TRBJ2-7
CASSQQTAAGNYGYTF,TGCGCCAGCAGCCAACAGACTGCAGCGGGGAACTATGGCTACACCTTC,-,-,TRBV4-3,TRBJ1-2
CASTIGTGRNSPLHF,TGTGCCAGCACCATTGGGACAGGACGGAATTCACCCCTCCACTTT,few,TRBD1,TRBV7-6,TRBJ1-6
CASSQARDRGLGGEKLFF,TGTGCCAGCAGCCAAGCCCGGGACAGGGGGCTCGGTGGTGAAAAACTGTTTTTT,few,TRBD1,TRBV3-1/TRBV3-2,TRBJ1-4
CASSQDIGGLETQYF,TGCGCCAGCAGCCAAGATATTGGGGGCTTGGAGACCCAGTACTTC,-,-,TRBV4-3,TRBJ2-5
CASSSVANTGELFF,TGTGCCAGCAGCTCGGTAGCGAACACCGGGGAGCTGTTTTTT,-,-,TRBV3-1/TRBV3-2,TRBJ2-2
CASSHPGQGNQPQHF,TGTGCCAGCAGTCATCCGGGACAGGGCAATCAGCCCCAGCATTTT,-,TRBD1,TRBV28,TRBJ1-5
CASTTTRGVRRSYTF,TGTGCCAGCACCACGACTCGGGGAGTCCGGAGGAGCTACACCTTC,once,-,TRBV6-5,TRBJ1-2
CAWRLDTNTGELFF,TGTGCCTGGAGACTGGACACGAACACCGGGGAGCTGTTTTTT,-,-,TRBV30,TRBJ2-2
CAISGSLARASRDEQFF,TGTGCCATCAGTGGATCCTTAGCGCGAGCATCTAGGGATGAGCAGTTCTTC,-,-,TRBV10-3,TRBJ2-1
CASSRLPGLTLQDTQYF,TGTGCCAGCAGCCGATTACCGGGACTAACCCTCCAAGATACGCAGTATTTT,-,TRBD2,TRBV14,TRBJ2-3
CASSVDGGTRNEQFF,TGTGCCAGCAGCGTAGACGGCGGGACGAGGAATGAGCAGTTCTTC,-,-,TRBV9,TRBJ2-1
CASSLFGAQGPGRGYTF,TGTGCCAGCAGTTTGTTTGGAGCGCAGGGGCCAGGACGGGGCTACACCTTC,-,-,TRBV27,TRBJ1-2